The clone carrying this TCR beta chain was observed a few times. The target antigen is unknown. This likely stems from a read error, as it lies one base from a far larger clone. CDR1 is MGHDK, CDR2 SYGVNS, per germline. With 4 bases removed from V and 6 bases from J, the gap between germline ends came to 9 bases. The CDR3 runs to 12 residues. The repertoire was sequenced with immunoSEQ multiplex PCR; TCRdb's copy has only in-frame clones and lacks some. The sample yields some 830 clones, around 39% seen once. These data belong to a study of Tregs in tolerant kidney transplant recipients. Study-level information: After B cell culture, CD4+CD8-CD25+CD127- and CD4+CD8-4-1BB+CD40L- cells were sorted. Activated donor B cells came from roughly 11-day culture on CD40L 3T3 cells.

V usage is TRBV25-1 and J usage is TRBJ1-2; D is ambiguous. Sequencing was carried out using Tregs from blood cultured with allogeneic cells. This TCR derives from a human patient who received a combined kidney and bone marrow transplant. Some T cells may have originated in the graft donor. In nucleotides, the CDR3 is TGTGCCAGCAGTGTATGGCTCCATGGCTACACCTTC. It codes for CASSVWLHGYTF.